This passage covers 29 T cell receptor beta chains from one sample sequenced in a study of blood T cell repertoires in COVID-19. Using immunoSEQ multiplex PCR, the repertoire was profiled, and TCRdb retains in-frame clones only, with some absent. The table lists 200,000 to 250,000 clones, 82% of them singletons, with 5.2% in the top ten. Sequencing input: peripheral blood. The origin of the receptors is an older woman with COVID-19, enrolled during active disease.

This clone came up once. The chain is built from TRBV29-1 and TRBJ2-4; 8 nucleotides align to TRBD2. The J segment lost 0 bases and the V segment lost 6 bases, leaving 1 base of the junction unmatched. This CDR3 contains 13 residues. Per the germline V gene, CDR1 is SQVTM and CDR2 is ANQGSEA. CDR3 loop: CSVAGAAKNIQYF. The DNA of the CDR3 is TGCAGCGTAGCGGGGGCAGCCAAAAACATTCAGTACTTC. Based on the CDR3 plus reference TRBV29-1 and TRBJ2-4, the full variable domain is SAVISQKPSRDICQRGTSLTIQCQVDSQVTMMFWYRQQPGQSLTLIATANQGSEATYESGFVIDKFPISRPNLTFSTLTVSNMSPEDSSIYLCSVAGAAKNIQYFGAGTRLSVL.

This clone was seen a single time. The chain uses TRBV18 and TRBJ2-2, with 8 bases aligning to TRBD2. The CDR3 consists of 16 residues. V trimming: 3 bases; J trimming: 4 bases; junction bases outside the gene matches: 7. The germline V gene encodes CDR1 KGHSH and CDR2 LQKENI. This CDR3 is CASSPESGRFTGELFF. The CDR3 DNA is TGTGCCAGCTCACCGGAAAGCGGGAGATTCACCGGGGAGCTGTTTTTT.

V and J are TRBV7-3 and TRBJ2-2; a weak D match, TRBD2 (6 bases). The CDR3 consists of 15 residues. CDR1 and CDR2 (germline): SGHTA, FQGTGA. Trimming took off 2 bases at V and 4 bases at J, with 11 bases between the two ends. CDR3 region: CASSLSGLPTGELFF. The CDR3 DNA reads as TGTGCCAGCAGCTTATCGGGACTTCCCACCGGGGAGCTGTTTTTT.

This chain uses TRBV6-2 or TRBV6-3 with TRBJ2-3; TRBD2 aligns across 8 bases. Germline assignment: CDR1 MNHEY and CDR2 SVGEGT. This CDR3 has 16 amino acids. V trimming: 6 bases; J trimming: 2 bases; junction bases outside the gene matches: 10. CDR3 residues: CASSPGKRGYTDTQYF. In DNA, the CDR3 is TGTGCCAGCAGCCCTGGGAAGCGGGGGTACACAGATACGCAGTATTTT.

J is TRBJ1-5 and V is TRBV10-3; TRBD1 is a possible D gene (5 bases). V was trimmed by 7 bases and J by 0 bases, leaving 13 bases between them. The CDR3 totals 15 residues. The germline V gene encodes CDR1 ENHRY and CDR2 SYGVKD. The CDR3 DNA follows: TGTGCCATCATTATCGACAGCCTTAGCAATCAGCCCCAGCATTTT. Translation: CAIIIDSLSNQPQHF.

This clone was found once. The chain joins TRBV28 to TRBJ2-1; TRBD2 matches 11 bases. V trimming: 7 bases; J trimming: 0 bases; junction bases outside the gene matches: 5. The CDR3 runs 16 residues. Germline V CDR1 and CDR2: MDHEN, SYDVKM. CDR3 nucleotides: TGTGCCAGCACCCTTCTAGCGGGGGGCTCCTACAATGAGCAGTTCTTC. This gives the protein CASTLLAGGSYNEQFF.

The V and J genes are TRBV14 and TRBJ1-1, with a possible D match to TRBD1 (6 bases). V gave up 0 bases and J gave up 3 bases, with 11 bases separating them. The V gene's germline CDR1 is SGHDN and CDR2 FVKESK. The CDR3 covers 15 residues. The CDR3 loop is CASSQEVRGDTEAFF. For the CDR3, the DNA is TGTGCCAGCAGCCAAGAGGTCAGGGGAGACACTGAAGCTTTCTTT.

The V and J genes are TRBV24-1 and TRBJ1-1; 9 nucleotides match TRBD1. The CDR3 extends over 13 amino acids. The germline gives CDR1 KGHDR, CDR2 SFDVKD. V dropped 7 bases and J dropped 3; count of bases not matched to a gene: 2. The CDR3 is CATRGQGHTEAFF. For the CDR3, the DNA is TGTGCCACCAGAGGACAGGGGCACACTGAAGCTTTCTTT.

The chain recombines TRBV6-5 with TRBJ2-3; the D is unclear. This CDR3 has 13 amino acids. The V end was cut by 7 bases, the J end by 10 bases, with 18 bases between. The germline CDR1 and CDR2 sequences are MNHEY and SVGAGI. CDR3 nucleotide sequence: TGTGCCAGCACTCAGAGGTGGTATCGTCCGCAGTATTTT. This gives the protein CASTQRWYRPQYF.

The rearrangement uses TRBV30 and TRBJ2-1; 7 bases line up with TRBD1. This CDR3 is built from 14 residues. Germline CDR1 reads GTSNPN; CDR2 reads SVGIG (reference sequence). Germline trimming cut 4 bases from V and 4 bases from J; bases unmatched to any gene: 7. For the CDR3, the DNA is TGTGCCTGGACTTCCGGGACAGTTTACAATGAGCAGTTCTTC. This codes for CAWTSGTVYNEQFF.

The rearrangement links TRBV5-1 to TRBJ2-7, with 7 nucleotides matching TRBD1. V shed 5 bases and J 3 bases; nucleotides not matched to a gene: 2. The CDR3 has 12 amino acids. CDR1 is SGHRS and CDR2 is YFSETQ in the germline V gene. The CDR3 region is CASRWDSYEQYF. As DNA, the CDR3 is TGCGCCAGCAGATGGGACAGCTACGAGCAGTACTTC.

This clone was found once. The J gene is TRBJ1-2, the V gene TRBV6-2 or TRBV6-3; a weak D match, TRBD1 (5 bases). CDR3 length equals 13 residues. Trimming cost V 5 bases and J 7 bases, with 14 bases left between them. Germline loops: CDR1 MNHEY, CDR2 SVGEGT. The CDR3 loop is CASSPTVRRGYTF. The CDR3 bases are TGTGCCAGCAGTCCGACAGTTCGACGTGGCTACACCTTC.

The chain carries TRBV28 and TRBJ2-5; no clear D gene. V lost 6 bases, J lost 7 bases, and 9 bases lay in between. The CDR3 length is 11 residues. The germline V gene has CDR1 MDHEN and CDR2 SYDVKM. CDR3 bases: TGTGCCAGCAGCACCCTAGGGACCCAGTACTTC. The encoded protein is CASSTLGTQYF.

Here the CDR3 reads CASSSWTGAYEQYF. The DNA of the CDR3 is TGTGCCAGCAGTTCTTGGACAGGGGCCTACGAGCAGTACTTC. The V call is TRBV6-5, the J call TRBJ2-7, with 9 bases fitting TRBD1. This CDR3 is built from 14 residues. Unmatched junction bases numbered 3, after V lost 4 bases and J lost 2 bases. CDR1 and CDR2 (germline): MNHEY, SVGAGI.

The V and J genes are TRBV30 and TRBJ1-2; 7 positions agree with TRBD1. Germline-derived CDR1 and CDR2 are GTSNPN and SVGIG (reference sequence). The CDR3 has 19 residues. With 3 bases clipped from V and 1 base from J, the junction kept 20 bases outside the gene matches. The CDR3 protein is CAWSHRDSPTGWGNYGYTF. In DNA form, the CDR3 reads TGTGCCTGGAGCCATAGGGACAGTCCCACTGGCTGGGGTAACTATGGCTACACCTTC.

The J gene is TRBJ2-5, the V gene TRBV15; tentative D call: TRBD1 (5 bases). The V gene lost 3 bases and the J gene lost 3 bases, with 5 bases spanning the gap. The CDR3 covers 12 residues. Germline CDR1 and CDR2: LNHNV and YYDKDF (reference sequence). The CDR3 DNA sequence: TGTGCCACCAGCAGGGACAAAGAGACCCAGTACTTC. It translates to CATSRDKETQYF.

The gene calls are TRBV27 and TRBJ2-1; TRBD2 agrees at 7 bases. From germline, CDR1 is MNHEY and CDR2 SMNVEV (reference sequence). The V and J ends lost 6 bases and 4 bases, in that order; junction bases with no gene match: 12. The CDR3 consists of 16 residues. The CDR3 sequence: CASRMAAGMLYNEQFF. CDR3 DNA sequence: TGTGCCAGCAGGATGGCAGCGGGGATGCTTTACAATGAGCAGTTCTTC.

This chain uses TRBV30 with TRBJ2-2; D possibly corresponds to TRBD2 (5 bases). CDR3 length equals 14 residues. Germline values: CDR1 GTSNPN, CDR2 SVGIG (reference sequence). Trimming left V 2 bases short and J 1 base short, with 8 bases between. The CDR3 DNA is TGTGCCTGGAGTATGGCGGGGAACACCGGGGAGCTGTTTTTT. As protein: CAWSMAGNTGELFF.

This chain uses TRBV6-5 with TRBJ2-2; possible D gene TRBD1, 5 bases. V lost 7 bases, J lost 6 bases, and 15 bases lay in between. The CDR3 extends over 14 amino acids. Germline values: CDR1 MNHEY, CDR2 SVGAGI. CDR3: CASTSPQVPGELFF. The CDR3 nucleotides are TGTGCCAGCACCTCACCACAGGTTCCCGGGGAGCTGTTTTTT.

CDR3 in amino acids: CSVGLTTYEQYF. The CDR3 region has the DNA TGCAGCGTAGGACTGACTACCTACGAGCAGTACTTC. The rearrangement links TRBV29-1 to TRBJ2-7, with D possibly being TRBD2 (5 bases). This CDR3 is built from 12 residues. V lost 6 bases and J 2 bases, leaving 11 bases between the germline ends. Per germline, CDR1 SQVTM and CDR2 ANQGSEA.

This chain connects TRBV6-4 to TRBJ2-3; a weak D match, TRBD2 (5 bases). This CDR3 has 15 amino acids. V was shortened by 3 bases and J by 0 bases, with 10 bases between the two germline ends. Per germline, CDR1 MRHNA and CDR2 SNTAGT. CDR3 sequence (DNA): TGTGCCAGCAGTGATCGGGGAACTAGCACAGATACGCAGTATTTT. Protein: CASSDRGTSTDTQYF.

The chain is built from TRBV11-2 and TRBJ1-2; D is ambiguous. The germline V and J ends were trimmed by 4 bases and 8 bases, with 23 bases remaining between them. Germline lookup yields CDR1 SGHAT and CDR2 FQNNGV. This CDR3 contains 16 residues. The CDR3 sequence is CASSSSRGVMAGGYTF. The CDR3 nucleotides read TGTGCCAGCAGCTCCTCTCGCGGGGTCATGGCGGGAGGCTACACCTTC.

The chain employs TRBV19 and TRBJ2-7; tentative D call: TRBD1 (6 bases). Trimming shortened V by 5 bases and J by 1 base, and 12 bases separated the two germline ends. Germline loops: CDR1 LNHDA, CDR2 SQIVND (reference sequence). This CDR3 contains 14 residues. CDR3 DNA sequence: TGTGCCAGTAGTGCGCAAACAGGGTCCTACGAGCAGTACTTC. Encoded protein: CASSAQTGSYEQYF.

The chain combines TRBV7-9 with TRBJ2-1; TRBD1 might be the D (6 bases). CDR1 is SEHNR, CDR2 FQNEAQ, per germline (reference sequence). The CDR3 sequence is 14 residues long. Trimming pared 5 bases from V and 7 bases from J, leaving 15 bases between. In DNA, the CDR3 is TGTGCCAGCAGCCTTTGGACAGCCGGAAATGAGCAGTTCTTC. Translating gives CASSLWTAGNEQFF.

The CDR3 protein is CASSPGLGPQETQYF. CDR3 in DNA: TGTGCCAGCAGCCCGGGACTAGGGCCCCAAGAGACCCAGTACTTC. This rearrangement joins TRBV11-2 to TRBJ2-5, with 8 nucleotides matching TRBD2. V lost 5 bases, J lost 1 base, and 6 bases stayed unmatched. The CDR3 totals 15 residues. Per germline, CDR1 SGHAT and CDR2 FQNNGV.

This clone was counted once. The chain combines TRBV20-1 with TRBJ2-2, with D unclear. The CDR3 runs to 12 residues. The V end lost 3 bases, the J end lost 6 bases, and 8 bases lay between the germline ends. From germline, CDR1 is DFQATT and CDR2 SNEGSKA (reference sequence). As DNA, the CDR3 is TGCAGTGCTAGTCATTCCCCCGGGGAGCTGTTTTTT. Its translation is CSASHSPGELFF.

This chain links TRBV2 with TRBJ2-7; weak D call: TRBD1 (5 bases). Trimming shortened V by 3 bases and J by 5 bases, and 14 bases separated the two germline ends. CDR3 length: 14 residues. Germline values: CDR1 SNHLY, CDR2 FYNNEI. Here the CDR3 DNA reads TGTGCCAGCAGTGAGGGGCACCGGACGGACGAGCAGTACTTC. Protein: CASSEGHRTDEQYF.

V is TRBV10-3 and J is TRBJ2-2, with 11 positions matching TRBD2. The trim removed 9 bases at V and 5 bases at J, leaving 11 bases unmatched. CDR1 and CDR2 (germline): ENHRY, SYGVKD. The CDR3 spans 16 residues. DNA of the CDR3: TGTGCCATGAAAGGACTAGCGGGCAATAGGACCGGGGAGCTGTTTTTT. Amino acids: CAMKGLAGNRTGELFF.

The chain couples TRBV28 to TRBJ2-5; no firm D call. CDR3 length: 11 amino acids. Germline CDR1 MDHEN, CDR2 SYDVKM. Trimming took off 1 base at V and 7 bases at J, with 4 bases between the two ends. CDR3 sequence (DNA): TGTGCCAGCAGTTTATTTCGGACCCAGTACTTC. Its protein is CASSLFRTQYF.